This T cell receptor beta chain was sequenced during a study of blood T cell repertoires in COVID-19. The wider study: COVID-19 samples from acute and convalescent phases originated in the United States, Italy and Spain. Sample material is recorded as cDNA or gDNA derived from T cells, B-cell-depleted T cells, or PBMCs.

The study counted Cohort 3 donors as recovered given two negative PCRs, clearance, or symptom resolution. The method was immunoSEQ multiplex PCR; TCRdb's version includes in-frame clones alone and lacks a portion of them. The repertoire holds some 150,000 clones, with around 83% as singletons. The clonotype originates from a man aged 50 or older who had recovered from COVID-19. The specimen sequenced was PBMCs or T cells enriched from blood (not recorded which).

This CDR3 reads CASSAGTSGVYTQYF. CDR3 coding DNA: TGTGCCAGCAGCGCGGGGACTAGCGGGGTATATACGCAGTATTTT. The V and J genes are TRBV7-9 and TRBJ2-3; 13 bases align to TRBD2. Trimming took 5 bases from V and 7 from J; bases not matched to a gene: 6. The CDR3 covers 15 residues. CDR1 and CDR2 (germline): SEHNR, FQNEAQ (reference sequence).